This T cell receptor (beta chain) was retrieved from a study of T cells in Graves' hyperthyroidism and ophthalmopathy. Findings and caveats of the study: Before onset, by a median of about six months, the model predicted ophthalmopathy.

After removal of 6 bases from V and 6 bases from J, the junction contained 5 bases not matched to a gene. The germline gives CDR1 MNHEY, CDR2 SVGEGT. The CDR3 consists of 14 residues. On this clonotype itself: As yet, its antigen is unknown.

TCR beta CDR3 sequences were amplified from RNA transcripts. The HTBI primer set served for first-round RT-PCR of the TCR CDR3. TCRdb reanalysed the multiplex PCR reads using MiXCR and keeps one entry per CDR3 protein. The sample lists over 700,000 distinct CDR3 sequences, 18% occurring once. These patients, aged 18 to 65, had recently diagnosed hyperthyroidism lasting under 2 months. The blood specimen was taken at initial hyperthyroidism diagnosis, before any ophthalmopathy symptoms. The chain joins TRBV6-2 or TRBV6-3 to TRBJ2-1, with 10 bases fitting TRBD2. Specimen: blood. The sequence came from a woman in her fifties or sixties with Graves' hyperthyroidism that later progressed to Graves' ophthalmopathy. DNA of the CDR3: TGTGCCAGCAGGGGGACTAGCGAAGCCAATGAGCAGTTCTTC. The encoded protein is CASRGTSEANEQFF.